This T cell receptor (beta chain) was sequenced for a study of PD-1 blockade in mismatch repair-deficient tumors. The overall study: All were previously treated, progressing patients with eleven to twelve mismatch repair-deficient cancer types.

General study findings and limits: After pembrolizumab, tumor-resident clones rose rapidly, then generally contracted before radiologic responses.

The CDR3 totals 15 residues. CDR1 MNHNS and CDR2 SASEGT come from the germline V gene. Trimming stripped 1 base from V and 0 bases from J, with 7 bases between. As for this clone: Antigen: not known.

Three pembrolizumab responders had their TCRs sequenced. Here immunoSEQ multiplex PCR was the method, and the copy in TCRdb shows in-frame clones only, minus some. This table has roughly 37,000 clones, roughly 83% appearing once. The chain combines TRBV6-1 with TRBJ1-3; D unresolved. The input for sequencing was PBMCs, taken 38 to 40 weeks after starting pembrolizumab. The clonotype was recovered from an adult with mismatch repair-deficient cancer. The CDR3 loop is CASSEVGVSGNTIYF. The CDR3, as DNA: TGTGCCAGCAGTGAAGTAGGAGTCTCTGGAAACACCATATATTTT.